The rows below give T cell receptor beta chains drawn from one sample of a study of blood T cell repertoires in COVID-19. Only in-frame clones appear in the TCRdb table, and some are missing; sequencing was by immunoSEQ multiplex PCR. This sample carries about 50,000 clones, around 90% of them seen once, and the ten largest clones take around 6.5%. What was sequenced was peripheral blood. Receptors originate from a man aged 50 to 59 with active COVID-19. Each CDR3 is given with its conserved first and last residue. The order of the fields is V gene, J gene, D gene, clone size, CDR3 DNA, CDR3 protein. A D gene is named only where the DNA matches it firmly. Only some rows state a clone size, as once, few, many or a class for expanded clones.

>TRBV6-5|TRBJ2-7|-|medium-sized
TGTGCCGTTCTAGAGAAGGAGGGTGGGTACGAGCAGTACTTC
CAVLEKEGGYEQYF
>TRBV3-1/TRBV3-2|TRBJ2-2|-|-
TGTGCCAGCAGCCAAGGGTTACTTGGCACCGGGGAGCTGTTTTTT
CASSQGLLGTGELFF
>TRBV5-4|TRBJ2-5|TRBD2|-
TGTGCCAGCAGTGATCCCGGGGGGTCGGGGGAGACCCAGTACTTC
CASSDPGGSGETQYF
>TRBV12-3/TRBV12-4|TRBJ2-5|TRBD2|-
TGTGCCAGCAGACTAGCGGGAGGGGGGACCCAGTACTTC
CASRLAGGGTQYF
>TRBV2|TRBJ1-1|-|-
TGTGCCAGCATCAAGAACACTGAAGCTTTCTTT
CASIKNTEAFF
>TRBV5-4|TRBJ2-3|-|-
TGTGCCAGCAGCTTGGGCTCAGGGGCGGCAGGTACGCAGTATTTT
CASSLGSGAAGTQYF
>TRBV6-5|TRBJ1-1|-|once
TGTGCCAGCAGTCCCGGAGGCACTGAAGCTTTCTTT
CASSPGGTEAFF
>TRBV6-4|TRBJ2-1|-|-
TGTGCCAGCAGTGACGGAGACTACAATGAGCAGTTCTTC
CASSDGDYNEQFF
>TRBV27|TRBJ2-7|-|-
TGTGCCAGCAGTTCCCCCCCCCTCCGGTCCGGGAGCGTATACGAGCAGTACTTC
CASSSPPLRSGSVYEQYF
>TRBV28|TRBJ2-2|-|few
TGTGCCAGCAGTTTCTCGGCGGGTGCGAACACCGGGGAGCTGTTTTTT
CASSFSAGANTGELFF
>TRBV27|TRBJ2-1|-|-
TGTGCCAGCAGTTTCCTCCTAGATGGGAATGAGCAGTTCTTC
CASSFLLDGNEQFF
>TRBV13|TRBJ2-7|TRBD1|-
TGTGCCAGCAGCCCGACAGGGGCCCTTGCAGCCTACGAGCAGTACTTC
CASSPTGALAAYEQYF
>TRBV4-1|TRBJ1-2|-|-
TGCGCCAGCAGCCACCCCGGCGGAGGAGCGAACTATGGCTACACCTTC
CASSHPGGGANYGYTF
>TRBV6-6|TRBJ1-5|-|-
TGTGCCAGCATTGACAGTTCTTATAGCAATCAGCCCCAGCATTTT
CASIDSSYSNQPQHF
>TRBV3-1/TRBV3-2|TRBJ2-7|TRBD1|-
TGTGCCAGCAGCCCCGACAGGGGGCTCGGGGAGCAGTACTTC
CASSPDRGLGEQYF
>TRBV7-2|TRBJ2-5|-|-
TGTGCCAGCAGCCCTAGGGAGACCCAGTACTTC
CASSPRETQYF
>TRBV5-1|TRBJ2-5|-|-
TGCGCCAGCAGCTTGCGGGAATTAGAGACCCAGTACTTC
CASSLRELETQYF
>TRBV5-3|TRBJ2-5|-|-
TGTGCCAGAAGCTTGGAGGGCAGGGTAGAGACCCAGTACTTC
CARSLEGRVETQYF
>TRBV7-2|TRBJ2-1|TRBD2|-
TGTGCCAGCAGCTTTGGCGGGAGGGTCGATGAGCAGTTCTTC
CASSFGGRVDEQFF
>TRBV19|TRBJ2-1|-|-
TGTGCCAGCAAATTGGGTGGGAGTGGGGAGCAGTTCTTC
CASKLGGSGEQFF
>TRBV5-1|TRBJ2-3|TRBD2|-
TGCGCCTGCAGCACCACTAGCGGGGGCCCAGATACGCAGTATTTT
CACSTTSGGPDTQYF
>TRBV7-6|TRBJ2-6|TRBD2|-
TGTGCCAGCAGCTTAATACCCGGGACTAGCGGCTCTGGGGCCAACGTCCTGACTTTC
CASSLIPGTSGSGANVLTF
>TRBV19|TRBJ2-1|-|few
TGTGCCAGCAGGTTCGGGGGTGAGCAGTTCTTC
CASRFGGEQFF
>TRBV15|TRBJ2-5|-|-
TGTGCCACCAGCAGAGTGCCGGGCGCGACGGGGGAGACCCAGTACTTC
CATSRVPGATGETQYF
>TRBV4-2|TRBJ2-7|TRBD2|-
TGTGCCAGCAGCTTCCGCCTGGGTAGCGGGGTAACCTACGAGCAGTACTTC
CASSFRLGSGVTYEQYF
>TRBV27|TRBJ1-1|-|once
TGTGCCAGCAGCCCTAGATTCAACACTGAAGCTTTCTTT
CASSPRFNTEAFF
>TRBV2|TRBJ2-5|-|-
TGTGCCAGCAGTGAATTTAGCGGACAAGAGACCCAGTACTTC
CASSEFSGQETQYF
>TRBV16|TRBJ2-1|-|-
TGTGCCAGCAGCGCTAGTTATTCTGAGCAGTTCTTC
CASSASYSEQFF
>TRBV7-9|TRBJ2-7|TRBD1|few
TGTGCCAGCAGCTTCGGACAGGCCTCCTACGAGCAGTACTTC
CASSFGQASYEQYF
>TRBV28|TRBJ1-3|-|-
TGTGCCAGCACTGGGGCCCGACTTTGGGGGGTCGGCTCTGGAAACACCATATATTTT
CASTGARLWGVGSGNTIYF
>TRBV5-1|TRBJ1-2|-|-
TGCGCCAGCAGCTCCCCGGGGGGGGGTCTTGGCTACACCTTC
CASSSPGGGLGYTF
>TRBV4-1|TRBJ2-1|TRBD2|-
TGCGCCAGCAGCCAAGATTGGCCTAGCGGGATTGAGCAGTTCTTC
CASSQDWPSGIEQFF
>TRBV6-6|TRBJ2-7|TRBD2|-
TGTGCCAGCAGTCCATTCCTTGGTTACTGGAAGGTCCGTACTAGCGGCGGGCCCTACGAGCAGTACTTC
CASSPFLGYWKVRTSGGPYEQYF
>TRBV7-6|TRBJ1-1|TRBD1|-
TGTGCCAGCAGCCCTATGGCCGGGACAGGAATGACTGAAGCTTTCTTT
CASSPMAGTGMTEAFF
>TRBV24-1|TRBJ1-2|-|-
TGTGCCACCAGGAAGGGAGGAAATGGCTACACCTTC
CATRKGGNGYTF
>TRBV7-2|TRBJ1-1|TRBD1|-
TGTGCCAGCAGCTTACAACCGACAGGGGGCGGGGGACAAGCTTTCTTT
CASSLQPTGGGGQAFF
>TRBV2|TRBJ2-1|TRBD1|-
TGTGCCAGCTCGAACAGGGGTGAGCAGTTCTTC
CASSNRGEQFF
>TRBV6-1|TRBJ2-2|TRBD2|medium-sized
TGTGCCAGCAGTGAGGCTAGCGGGGGGACCGGGGAGCTGTTTTTT
CASSEASGGTGELFF
>TRBV12-5|TRBJ1-6|-|-
TGTGCTAGTGCCGCTTCCGGGACACCGTATTCACCCCTCCACTTT
CASAASGTPYSPLHF
>TRBV6-5|TRBJ2-1|TRBD1|once
TGTGCCAGTACCGGGACAGGGTACTACAATGAGCAGTTCTTC
CASTGTGYYNEQFF
>TRBV19|TRBJ2-7|-|-
TGTGCCAGTAGTATCAGGGCCACCTACGAGCAGTACTTC
CASSIRATYEQYF
>TRBV4-1|TRBJ2-7|TRBD1|-
TGCGCCAGCAGCCAACAGGGGACAGGGGCCTACGAGCAGTACTTC
CASSQQGTGAYEQYF